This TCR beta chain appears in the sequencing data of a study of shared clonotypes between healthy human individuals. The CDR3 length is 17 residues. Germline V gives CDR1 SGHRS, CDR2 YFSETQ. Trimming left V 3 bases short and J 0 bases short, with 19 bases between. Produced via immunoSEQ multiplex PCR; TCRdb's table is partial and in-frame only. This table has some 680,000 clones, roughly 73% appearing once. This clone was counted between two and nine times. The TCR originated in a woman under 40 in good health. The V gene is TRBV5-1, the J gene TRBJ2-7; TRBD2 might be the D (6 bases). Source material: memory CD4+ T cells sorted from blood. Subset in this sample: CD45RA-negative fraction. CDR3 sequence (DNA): TGCGCCAGCAGCTCGGGGCTACTCGGGGGAAGCTCCTACGAGCAGTACTTC. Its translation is CASSSGLLGGSSYEQYF. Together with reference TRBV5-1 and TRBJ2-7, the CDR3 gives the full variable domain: KAGVTQTPRYLIKTRGQQVTLSCSPISGHRSVSWYQQTPGQGLQFLFEYFSETQRNKGNFPGRFSGRQFSNSRSEMNVSTLELGDSALYLCASSSGLLGGSSYEQYFGPGTRLTVT.